The entry below gives a single TCR beta chain sequence along with its context. Its antigen is undetermined. Mismatch with germline at one junction end may stem from a read error. The CDR3 has 14 amino acids. Looked up from germline, CDR1 is SGHAT and CDR2 is FQNNGV. This sample is part of a study of OX40 agonist ivuxolimab in advanced cancers. In the study overall: Patients were dosed with the agonistic anti-OX40 (CD134) antibody ivuxolimab. At 0.01 to 10 mg/kg, ivuxolimab was administered intravenously to patients every 2 weeks. Study observations and caveats: The 0.1-3.0 mg/kg partial responders had among the lowest clonal expansion. Undetermined was the antigen specificity of the expanded peripheral T cells.

Repertoires were generated with immunoSEQ multiplex PCR, while TCRdb's copy carries only in-frame clones and drops some. The sample holds roughly 40,000 clones; 86% are singletons and the top ten take 21%. This rearrangement joins TRBV11-2 to TRBJ2-3, with TRBD2 identical over 7 bases. The source material was CD4+ or CD8+ T cells sorted from blood, sampled in a trial of the OX40 agonist ivuxolimab. The sequence was obtained from an adult with an advanced solid tumor such as melanoma, head and neck, liver or kidney cancer. CDR3: CASSLPGGRQVHYF. CDR3 DNA sequence: TGTGCCAGCAGCCTTCCCGGGGGGAGGCAGGTCCATTACTTT.